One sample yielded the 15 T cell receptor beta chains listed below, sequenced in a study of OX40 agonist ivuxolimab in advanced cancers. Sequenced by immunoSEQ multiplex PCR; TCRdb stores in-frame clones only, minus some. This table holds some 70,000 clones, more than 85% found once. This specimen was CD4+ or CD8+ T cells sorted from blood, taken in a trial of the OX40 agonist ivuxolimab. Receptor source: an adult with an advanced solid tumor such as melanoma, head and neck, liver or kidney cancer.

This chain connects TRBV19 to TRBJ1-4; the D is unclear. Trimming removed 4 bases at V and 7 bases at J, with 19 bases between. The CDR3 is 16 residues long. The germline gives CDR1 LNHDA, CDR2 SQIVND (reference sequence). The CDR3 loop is CASSSPSRGPVEKLFF. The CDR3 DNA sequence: TGTGCCAGTAGTAGCCCCAGCCGGGGTCCGGTTGAAAAACTGTTTTTT.

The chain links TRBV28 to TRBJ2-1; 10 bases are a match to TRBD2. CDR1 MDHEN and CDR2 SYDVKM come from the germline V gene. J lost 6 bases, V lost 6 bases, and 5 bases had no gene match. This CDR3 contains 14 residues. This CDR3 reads CASRVAGGINEQFF. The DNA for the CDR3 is TGTGCCAGCAGGGTAGCGGGAGGCATCAATGAGCAGTTCTTC. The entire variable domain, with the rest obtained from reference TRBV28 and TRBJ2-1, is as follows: DVKVTQSSRYLVKRTGEKVFLECVQDMDHENMFWYRQDPGLGLRLIYFSYDVKMKEKGDIPEGYSVSREKKERFSLILESASTNQTSMYLCASRVAGGINEQFFGPGTRLTVL.

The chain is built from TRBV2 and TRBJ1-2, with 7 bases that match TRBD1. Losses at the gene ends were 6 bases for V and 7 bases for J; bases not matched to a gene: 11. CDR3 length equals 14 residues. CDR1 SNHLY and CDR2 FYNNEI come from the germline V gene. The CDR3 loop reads CASSETTGVGGYTF. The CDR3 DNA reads TGTGCCAGCAGCGAGACTACAGGGGTGGGTGGCTACACCTTC.

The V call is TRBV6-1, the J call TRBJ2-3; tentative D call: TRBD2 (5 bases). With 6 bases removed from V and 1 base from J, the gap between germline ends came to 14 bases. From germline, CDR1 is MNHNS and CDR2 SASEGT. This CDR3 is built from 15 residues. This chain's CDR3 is CASSAWTPGTDTQYF. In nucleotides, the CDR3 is TGTGCCAGCAGCGCGTGGACTCCCGGCACAGATACGCAGTATTTT.

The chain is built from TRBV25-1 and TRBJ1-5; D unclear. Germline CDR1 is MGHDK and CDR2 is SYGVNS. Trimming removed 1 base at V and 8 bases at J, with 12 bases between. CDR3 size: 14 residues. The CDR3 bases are TGTGCCAGCAGTGAATTGAGGAGGTTTGAGCCCCAGCATTTT. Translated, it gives CASSELRRFEPQHF.

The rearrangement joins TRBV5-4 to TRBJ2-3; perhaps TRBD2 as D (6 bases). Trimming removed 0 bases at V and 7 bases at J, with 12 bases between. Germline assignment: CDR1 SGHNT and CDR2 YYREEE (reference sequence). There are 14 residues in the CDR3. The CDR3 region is CASSLGLDQYTQYF. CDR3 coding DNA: TGTGCCAGCAGCTTGGGACTAGATCAGTATACGCAGTATTTT.

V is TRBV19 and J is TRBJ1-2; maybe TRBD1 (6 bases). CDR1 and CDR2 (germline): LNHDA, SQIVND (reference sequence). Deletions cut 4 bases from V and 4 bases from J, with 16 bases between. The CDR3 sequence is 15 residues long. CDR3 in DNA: TGTGCCAGTAGTACTCCCGGGACAATGATCTATGGCTACACCTTC. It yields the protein CASSTPGTMIYGYTF.

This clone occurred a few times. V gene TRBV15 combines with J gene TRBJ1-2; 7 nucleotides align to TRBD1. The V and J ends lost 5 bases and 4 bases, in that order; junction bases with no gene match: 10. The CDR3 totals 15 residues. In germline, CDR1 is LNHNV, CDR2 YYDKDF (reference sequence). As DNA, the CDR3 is TGTGCCACCAGCCGGACTAACAGGGGATTCTATGGCTACACCTTC. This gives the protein CATSRTNRGFYGYTF.

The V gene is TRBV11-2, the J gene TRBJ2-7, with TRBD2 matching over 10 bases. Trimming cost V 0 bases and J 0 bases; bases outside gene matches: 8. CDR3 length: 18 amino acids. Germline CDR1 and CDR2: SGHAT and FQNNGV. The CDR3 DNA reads TGTGCCAGCAGCTTAGATCAACTAGCGGGACTAATCTCCTACGAGCAGTACTTC. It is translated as CASSLDQLAGLISYEQYF.

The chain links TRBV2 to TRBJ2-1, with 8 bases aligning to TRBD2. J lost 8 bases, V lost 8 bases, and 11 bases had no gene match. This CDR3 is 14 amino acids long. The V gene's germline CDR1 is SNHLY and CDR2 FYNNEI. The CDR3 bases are TGTGCCAGCGCGGGACTAGGAATAGTCGATGAGCAGTTCTTC. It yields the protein CASAGLGIVDEQFF.

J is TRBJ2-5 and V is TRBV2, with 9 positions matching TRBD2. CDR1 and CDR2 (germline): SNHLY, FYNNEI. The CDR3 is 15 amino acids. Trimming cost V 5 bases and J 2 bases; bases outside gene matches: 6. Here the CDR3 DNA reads TGTGCCAGCAGTCCTACGACTAGCGGACAAGAGACCCAGTACTTC. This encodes CASSPTTSGQETQYF. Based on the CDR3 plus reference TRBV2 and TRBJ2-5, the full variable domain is EPEVTQTPSHQVTQMGQEVILRCVPISNHLYFYWYRQILGQKVEFLVSFYNNEISEKSEIFDDQFSVERPDGSNFTLKIRSTKLEDSAMYFCASSPTTSGQETQYFGPGTRLLVL.

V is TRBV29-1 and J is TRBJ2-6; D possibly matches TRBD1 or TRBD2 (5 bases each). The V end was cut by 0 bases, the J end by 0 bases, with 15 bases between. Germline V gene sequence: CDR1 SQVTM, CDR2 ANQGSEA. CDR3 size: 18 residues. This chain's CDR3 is CSVEDGTAGISGANVLTF. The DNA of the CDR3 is TGCAGCGTTGAAGACGGGACGGCCGGTATCTCTGGGGCCAACGTCCTGACTTTC.

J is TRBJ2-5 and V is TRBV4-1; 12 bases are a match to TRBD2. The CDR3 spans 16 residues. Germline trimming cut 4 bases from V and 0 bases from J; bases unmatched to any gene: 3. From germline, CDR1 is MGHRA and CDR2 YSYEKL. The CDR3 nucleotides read TGCGCCAGCAGCCCCCGGACTAGCGGGAACCAAGAGACCCAGTACTTC. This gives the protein CASSPRTSGNQETQYF.

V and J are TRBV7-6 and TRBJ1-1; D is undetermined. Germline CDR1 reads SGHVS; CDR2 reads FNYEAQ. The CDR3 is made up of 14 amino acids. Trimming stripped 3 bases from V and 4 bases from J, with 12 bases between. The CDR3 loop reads CASSFRPTTTEAFF. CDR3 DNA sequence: TGTGCCAGCAGCTTCCGACCTACTACCACTGAAGCTTTCTTT.

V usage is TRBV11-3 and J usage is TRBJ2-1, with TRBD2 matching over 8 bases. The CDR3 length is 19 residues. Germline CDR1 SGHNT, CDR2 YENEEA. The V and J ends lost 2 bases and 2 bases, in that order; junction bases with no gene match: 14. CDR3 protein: CASSLWSTSGEGAYNEQFF. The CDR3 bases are TGTGCCAGCAGCTTATGGAGTACTAGCGGCGAAGGAGCCTACAATGAGCAGTTCTTC.